The 29 T cell receptor beta chains below were found in one sample sequenced in a study of T cells after yellow fever vaccination. TCRdb re-called the 5' RACE reads through MiXCR, storing one row per CDR3 protein. This table holds about 250,000 distinct CDR3 sequences, around 3.5% found once. The sequences come from PBMCs, collected 15 days after the yellow fever booster vaccination. These receptor sequences come from a man between 18 and 35 years old who received the YFV17D yellow fever vaccine.

This clonotype was detected many times. The chain joins TRBV4-3 to TRBJ2-3; D ambiguous. Trimming removed 1 base at V and 0 bases at J, with 2 bases between. The V gene's germline CDR1 is LGHNA and CDR2 YSLEER. The CDR3 covers 13 residues. This chain's CDR3 is CASSQGSTDTQYF. CDR3 DNA sequence: TGCGCCAGCAGCCAAGGGAGCACAGATACGCAGTATTTT.

The chain combines TRBV7-2 with TRBJ2-3; 7 bases are a match to TRBD2. Trimming at V came to 1 base and at J to 7 bases, leaving 2 bases not matched to a gene. The CDR3 runs to 13 residues. CDR1 is SGHTA and CDR2 is FQGNSA in the germline V gene. CDR3 nucleotide sequence: TGTGCCAGCAGCTTAGTGGGAGGGAATACGCAGTATTTT. It codes for CASSLVGGNTQYF.

In this sample, this clonotype turned up many times. The chain couples TRBV9 to TRBJ2-1; 9 bases agree with TRBD2. The germline V gene encodes CDR1 SGDLS and CDR2 YYNGEE. This CDR3 spans 15 amino acids. The ends lost 3 bases at V and 1 base at J; junction bases unmatched: 2. Written as DNA, the CDR3 is TGTGCCAGCAGCGCTAGCGGGGCTTCCTACAATGAGCAGTTCTTC. It codes for CASSASGASYNEQFF.

This clonotype was detected ten times or more. This CDR3 reads CASSQDRLAPTQYF. CDR3 in DNA: TGCGCCAGCAGCCAAGATCGGCTAGCTCCGACCCAGTACTTC. V and J are TRBV4-3 and TRBJ2-5, with a tentative D call TRBD2 (5 bases). V lost 0 bases and J lost 7, with 12 bases in between. Germline V gene sequence: CDR1 LGHNA, CDR2 YSLEER. This CDR3 comprises 14 residues.

This clonotype has a count of ten or more. The V call is TRBV20-1, the J call TRBJ2-1; 8 nucleotides align to TRBD2. The trim removed 2 bases at V and 4 bases at J, leaving 1 base unmatched. Germline-derived CDR1 and CDR2 are DFQATT and SNEGSKA (reference sequence). The CDR3 extends over 13 amino acids. CDR3 DNA sequence: TGCAGTGCTAGAAAGCGGGGGTACAATGAGCAGTTCTTC. Encoded protein: CSARKRGYNEQFF.

This clonotype was detected ten times or more. The V call is TRBV4-3, the J call TRBJ2-4; tentatively, D is TRBD1 or TRBD2 (5 bases each). V lost 3 bases and J lost 5, with 14 bases in between. Germline CDR1 LGHNA, CDR2 YSLEER. CDR3 length: 15 amino acids. The CDR3 reads CASSQAGSKENIQYF. The CDR3 nucleotides read TGCGCCAGCAGCCAGGCAGGGAGCAAGGAAAACATTCAGTACTTC.

This clonotype occurred many times. The chain links TRBV7-6 to TRBJ2-4; unclear D gene. This CDR3 has 14 residues. CDR1 SGHVS and CDR2 FNYEAQ come from the germline V gene. The V end was cut by 5 bases, the J end by 6 bases, with 14 bases between. The CDR3 reads CASSQRMFGNIQYF. As DNA, the CDR3 is TGTGCCAGCAGCCAGAGGATGTTCGGAAACATTCAGTACTTC. Full variable domain (rest looked up from reference TRBV7-6 and TRBJ2-4): GAGVSQSPRYKVTKRGQDVALRCDPISGHVSLYWYRQALGQGPEFLTYFNYEAQQDKSGLPNDRFSAERPEGSISTLTIQRTEQRDSAMYRCASSQRMFGNIQYFGAGTRLSVL.

This clonotype showed up many times. The rearrangement uses TRBV20-1 and TRBJ1-6; D is possibly TRBD1 (6 bases). The CDR3 is 16 residues long. Germline loops: CDR1 DFQATT, CDR2 SNEGSKA (reference sequence). Between the trimmed V and J ends, which lost 1 base and 10 bases, there was a span of 20 bases. CDR3 coding DNA: TGCAGTGCTAGAGTCCCATCAGGGGCGCAAAGGTCACCCCTCCACTTT. As protein: CSARVPSGAQRSPLHF.

The gene calls are TRBV12-3 or TRBV12-4 and TRBJ2-5; 7 nucleotides align to TRBD1. CDR3 size: 13 residues. V lost 5 bases and J lost 7; bases outside the gene matches: 7. CDR3: CASSAQGTGTQYF. CDR3 nucleotides: TGTGCCAGCAGTGCACAGGGGACGGGGACCCAGTACTTC.

In its sample, this clonotype was seen many times. The chain links TRBV7-9 to TRBJ2-1; weak D call: TRBD1 (5 bases). The CDR3 sequence is 13 residues long. Trimming removed 4 bases at V and 6 bases at J, with 10 bases between. Germline V gene sequence: CDR1 SEHNR, CDR2 FQNEAQ (reference sequence). In DNA form, the CDR3 reads TGTGCCAGCAGCTCCGACAGACGCAATGAGCAGTTCTTC. Protein: CASSSDRRNEQFF. The whole variable domain, remainder taken from reference TRBV7-9 and TRBJ2-1, is DTGVSQNPRHKITKRGQNVTFRCDPISEHNRLYWYRQTLGQGPEFLTYFQNEAQLEKSRLLSDRFSAERPKGSFSTLEIQRTEQGDSAMYLCASSSDRRNEQFFGPGTRLTVL.

This clonotype was recorded at least ten times. The J gene is TRBJ1-6, the V gene TRBV4-1; D remains unclear. CDR3 length: 14 amino acids. Deletions cut 3 bases from V and 7 bases from J, with 10 bases between. Germline V gene sequence: CDR1 MGHRA, CDR2 YSYEKL. The CDR3 nucleotides read TGCGCCAGCAGCCACCGACTTTCCAATTCACCCCTCCACTTT. Translated: CASSHRLSNSPLHF.

Only a few counts were recorded for this clonotype. The rearrangement links TRBV5-1 to TRBJ2-5, with D possibly matching TRBD1 (5 bases). The CDR3 has 12 amino acids. Germline-derived CDR1 and CDR2 are SGHRS and YFSETQ. Trimming stripped 5 bases from V and 0 bases from J, with 5 bases between. This chain's CDR3 is CASRDNQETQYF. The CDR3 DNA reads TGCGCCAGCAGGGACAACCAAGAGACCCAGTACTTC.

The V gene is TRBV7-2, the J gene TRBJ1-6, with D possibly TRBD1 on 5 matching bases. Trimming removed 0 bases at V and 8 bases at J, with 11 bases between. The CDR3 is 15 residues long. From germline, CDR1 is SGHTA and CDR2 FQGNSA. The CDR3, as DNA: TGTGCCAGCAGCTTAGCGGGGGGTATCGATTCACCCCTCCACTTT. Its translation: CASSLAGGIDSPLHF. Together with reference TRBV7-2 and TRBJ1-6, the CDR3 gives the full variable domain: GAGVSQSPSNKVTEKGKDVELRCDPISGHTALYWYRQSLGQGLEFLIYFQGNSAPDKSGLPSDRFSAERTGGSVSTLTIQRTQQEDSAVYLCASSLAGGIDSPLHFGNGTRLTVT.

This clonotype was counted ten times or more. The chain employs TRBV28 and TRBJ1-2; D not resolved. Germline V gene lookup returns CDR1 MDHEN and CDR2 SYDVKM. V lost 3 bases to trimming and J lost 0 bases, with 8 bases between them. The CDR3 length is 14 residues. The CDR3: CASSLGSSNYGYTF. The CDR3 region has the DNA TGTGCCAGCAGTTTGGGCAGCTCTAACTATGGCTACACCTTC.

This clonotype was seen many times. The V call is TRBV6-2 or TRBV6-3, the J call TRBJ2-3, with D uncertain. CDR1 is MNHEY and CDR2 is SVGEGT in the germline V gene. The CDR3 length is 13 residues. V lost 6 bases, J lost 6 bases, and 13 bases lay in between. This chain's CDR3 is CASRDWSLDTQYF. The CDR3 nucleotides are TGTGCCAGCAGGGATTGGAGTTTGGATACGCAGTATTTT.

This clonotype came up many times. This rearrangement joins TRBV6-2 or TRBV6-3 to TRBJ2-7; 8 positions match TRBD2. CDR1 is MNHEY, CDR2 SVGEGT, per germline. The CDR3 has 14 amino acids. Unmatched junction bases numbered 8, after V lost 5 bases and J lost 5 bases. Written as DNA, the CDR3 is TGTGCCAGCAGTGGGACTAGAATCCACCACGAGCAGTACTTC. Translating gives CASSGTRIHHEQYF.

This clonotype has at least ten counts. The chain recombines TRBV9 with TRBJ2-3; D uncertain. The V gene lost 0 bases and the J gene lost 2 bases, with 7 bases spanning the gap. Germline V CDR1 and CDR2: SGDLS, YYNGEE. The CDR3 totals 14 residues. The CDR3 DNA sequence: TGTGCCAGCAGCGTAGAAGTATACACAGATACGCAGTATTTT. It specifies CASSVEVYTDTQYF.

There are a few counts of this clonotype. This sequence joins TRBV11-3 and TRBJ2-3; tentatively, D is TRBD2 (6 bases). Germline V CDR1 and CDR2: SGHNT, YENEEA. The CDR3 runs to 17 residues. V was pared by 1 base and J by 1 base, with 15 bases between. CDR3 region: CASSLGPPPGGTDTQYF. CDR3 sequence (DNA): TGTGCCAGCAGCTTAGGCCCCCCTCCGGGGGGCACAGATACGCAGTATTTT.

This clonotype showed up many times. The V gene is TRBV6-2 or TRBV6-3, the J gene TRBJ1-3; no definite D call. The ends were cut back, 5 bases at V and 0 bases at J, with 8 bases in the middle. Germline values: CDR1 MNHEY, CDR2 SVGEGT. This CDR3 comprises 14 residues. The CDR3 loop reads CASSAWDSGNTIYF. The CDR3 region has the DNA TGTGCCAGCAGTGCGTGGGACTCTGGAAACACCATATATTTT.

This clonotype was seen at least ten times. CDR3 sequence reads: CASSLRTSGVLGQFF. The CDR3 nucleotides are TGTGCCAGCAGTTTGCGGACTAGCGGGGTCCTTGGACAGTTCTTC. This rearrangement joins TRBV6-2 or TRBV6-3 to TRBJ2-1; the match to TRBD2 covers 12 bases. The CDR3 length is 15 residues. Unmatched junction bases numbered 11, after V lost 4 bases and J lost 13 bases. Germline CDR1 is MNHEY and CDR2 is SVGEGT.

This clonotype appeared many times. The rearrangement uses TRBV18 and TRBJ2-7; D ambiguous. The CDR3 consists of 13 residues. Germline V gives CDR1 KGHSH, CDR2 LQKENI. V was trimmed by 3 bases and J by 4 bases, leaving 10 bases between them. The chain's CDR3 is CASSPGFQYEQYF. In DNA form, the CDR3 reads TGTGCCAGCTCACCGGGATTCCAGTACGAGCAGTACTTC.

This clonotype was detected many times. This chain links TRBV24-1 with TRBJ2-5; D is unresolved. The CDR3 contains 13 residues. Germline V gene sequence: CDR1 KGHDR, CDR2 SFDVKD. Trimming pared 5 bases from V and 0 bases from J, leaving 6 bases between. CDR3 DNA: TGTGCCACCAGTGGGCGGAACCAAGAGACCCAGTACTTC. It translates to CATSGRNQETQYF.

This clonotype was seen repeatedly, ten times or more. The chain joins TRBV7-9 to TRBJ1-5, with unresolved D. Germline V gene lookup returns CDR1 SEHNR and CDR2 FQNEAQ (reference sequence). Trimming took 1 base from V and 5 from J, leaving 3 bases between them. This CDR3 spans 12 amino acids. CDR3 region: CASSLVDQPQHF. The CDR3 DNA reads as TGTGCCAGCAGCTTAGTTGATCAGCCCCAGCATTTT.

This clonotype was recorded many times. The chain joins TRBV7-8 to TRBJ1-4, with a possible D match to TRBD1 (5 bases). V was trimmed by 5 bases and J by 5 bases, leaving 9 bases between them. The germline V gene has CDR1 SGHVS and CDR2 FQNEAQ. This CDR3 region has 13 residues. The CDR3 protein is CASSGGRNEKLFF. CDR3 nucleotides: TGTGCCAGCAGCGGGGGACGAAATGAAAAACTGTTTTTT. Full variable domain (remainder filled in from reference TRBV7-8 and TRBJ1-4): GAGVSQSPRYKVAKRGQDVALRCDPISGHVSLFWYQQALGQGPEFLTYFQNEAQLDKSGLPSDRFFAERPEGSVSTLKIQRTQQEDSAVYLCASSGGRNEKLFFGSGTQLSVL.

This clonotype was recorded at least ten times. The chain combines TRBV6-5 with TRBJ2-1; no clear D gene. The CDR3 consists of 17 residues. Germline lookup yields CDR1 MNHEY and CDR2 SVGAGI. V lost 6 bases and J lost 4, with 22 bases in between. The CDR3: CASSLRWSRRAYNEQFF. The CDR3 DNA reads TGTGCCAGCAGCCTCCGATGGTCCAGGAGAGCTTACAATGAGCAGTTCTTC.

This clonotype was seen repeatedly, ten times or more. This chain links TRBV20-1 with TRBJ2-2; 9 bases fit TRBD2. CDR1 and CDR2 from the germline V gene are DFQATT and SNEGSKA (reference sequence). The CDR3 loop spans 18 amino acids. V lost 0 bases to trimming and J lost 8 bases; unmatched junction nucleotides: 16. CDR3 coding DNA: TGCAGTGCTAGAGACCCCTTTTCGCGGGGGGGCCGAAGTGGGGAGCTGTTTTTT. The encoded protein is CSARDPFSRGGRSGELFF.

This clonotype was recorded many times. The rearrangement joins TRBV5-5 to TRBJ2-1; TRBD1 is a possible D gene (6 bases). CDR1 SGHKS and CDR2 YYEKEE come from the germline V gene (reference sequence). V was cut by 5 bases and J by 6 bases, with 18 bases left in between. The CDR3 loop spans 15 amino acids. CDR3 region: CASSLPGQKANEQFF. The CDR3 DNA is TGTGCCAGCAGTCTACCGGGACAAAAGGCCAATGAGCAGTTCTTC.

This clonotype occurred many times. This chain uses TRBV7-7 with TRBJ2-1; 7 bases fit TRBD1. The V gene's germline CDR1 is SSHAT and CDR2 FNYEAQ (reference sequence). The CDR3 runs 14 residues. Unmatched junction bases numbered 6, after V lost 6 bases and J lost 4 bases. As DNA, the CDR3 is TGTGCCAGCAGTAGGGACAGAAAATACAATGAGCAGTTCTTC. This translates into CASSRDRKYNEQFF.

Only a few counts were recorded for this clonotype. The DNA of the CDR3 is TGTGCCAGCAGCTTATGGTACAGGGACACTGAAGCTTTCTTT. Residues: CASSLWYRDTEAFF. This chain connects TRBV7-6 to TRBJ1-1; perhaps TRBD1 as D (6 bases). This CDR3 comprises 14 residues. Germline-derived CDR1 and CDR2 are SGHVS and FNYEAQ. V lost 2 bases and J lost 3, with 10 bases in between. The full variable domain, completed using reference TRBV7-6 and TRBJ1-1, is GAGVSQSPRYKVTKRGQDVALRCDPISGHVSLYWYRQALGQGPEFLTYFNYEAQQDKSGLPNDRFSAERPEGSISTLTIQRTEQRDSAMYRCASSLWYRDTEAFFGQGTRLTVV.